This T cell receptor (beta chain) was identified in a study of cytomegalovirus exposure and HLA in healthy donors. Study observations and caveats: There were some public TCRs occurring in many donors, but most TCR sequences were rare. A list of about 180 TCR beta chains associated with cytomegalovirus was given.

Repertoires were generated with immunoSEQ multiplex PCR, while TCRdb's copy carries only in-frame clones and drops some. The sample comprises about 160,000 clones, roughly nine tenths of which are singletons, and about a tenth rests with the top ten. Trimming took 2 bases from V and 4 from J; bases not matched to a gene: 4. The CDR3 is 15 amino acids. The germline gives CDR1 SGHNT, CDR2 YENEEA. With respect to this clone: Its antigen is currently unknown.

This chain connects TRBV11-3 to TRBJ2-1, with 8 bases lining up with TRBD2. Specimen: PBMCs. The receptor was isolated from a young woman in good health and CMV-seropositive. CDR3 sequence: CASSLMVAGYNEQFF. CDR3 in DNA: TGTGCCAGCAGCTTAATGGTAGCGGGGTACAATGAGCAGTTCTTC.